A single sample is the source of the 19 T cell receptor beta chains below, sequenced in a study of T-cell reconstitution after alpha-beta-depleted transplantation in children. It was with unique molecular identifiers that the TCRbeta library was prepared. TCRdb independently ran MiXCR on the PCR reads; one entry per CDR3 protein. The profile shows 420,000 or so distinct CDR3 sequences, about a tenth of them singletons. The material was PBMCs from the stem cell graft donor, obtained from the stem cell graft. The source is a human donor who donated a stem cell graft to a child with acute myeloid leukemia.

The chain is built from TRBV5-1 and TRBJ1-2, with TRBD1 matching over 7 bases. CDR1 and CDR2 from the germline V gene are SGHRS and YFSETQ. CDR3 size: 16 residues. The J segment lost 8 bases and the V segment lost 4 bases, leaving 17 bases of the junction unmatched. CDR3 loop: CASSNQLQGQAVGYTF. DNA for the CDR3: TGCGCCAGCAGCAACCAATTACAGGGGCAAGCAGTGGGCTACACCTTC. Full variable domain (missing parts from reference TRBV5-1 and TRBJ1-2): KAGVTQTPRYLIKTRGQQVTLSCSPISGHRSVSWYQQTPGQGLQFLFEYFSETQRNKGNFPGRFSGRQFSNSRSEMNVSTLELGDSALYLCASSNQLQGQAVGYTFGSGTRLTVV.

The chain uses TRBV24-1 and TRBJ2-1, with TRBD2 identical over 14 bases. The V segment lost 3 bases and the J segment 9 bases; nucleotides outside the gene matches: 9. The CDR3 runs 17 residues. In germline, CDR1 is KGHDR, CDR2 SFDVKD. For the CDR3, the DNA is TGTGCCACCAGTGATCCCGCCGGGACTAGCGGGAGCGGTGAGCAGTTCTTC. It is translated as CATSDPAGTSGSGEQFF.

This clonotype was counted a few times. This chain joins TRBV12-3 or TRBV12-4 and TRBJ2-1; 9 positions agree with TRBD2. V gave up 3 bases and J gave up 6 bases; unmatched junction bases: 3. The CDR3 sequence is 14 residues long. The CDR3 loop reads CASSFGGRANEQFF. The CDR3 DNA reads TGTGCCAGCAGTTTTGGCGGGAGGGCCAATGAGCAGTTCTTC.

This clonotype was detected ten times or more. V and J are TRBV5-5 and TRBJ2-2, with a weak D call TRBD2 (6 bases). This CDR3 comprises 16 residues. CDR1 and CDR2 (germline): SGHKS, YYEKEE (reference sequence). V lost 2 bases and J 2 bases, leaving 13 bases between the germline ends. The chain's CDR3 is CASSFLAGSNTGELFF. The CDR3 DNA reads TGTGCCAGCAGCTTTCTGGCGGGGAGTAACACCGGGGAGCTGTTTTTT.

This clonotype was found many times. This chain's CDR3 is CASSPAQLAGTGELFF. As DNA, the CDR3 is TGTGCCAGCAGCCCCGCCCAACTAGCGGGGACCGGGGAGCTGTTTTTT. The chain is built from TRBV7-3 and TRBJ2-2; 10 nucleotides agree with TRBD2. CDR1 and CDR2 (germline): SGHTA, FQGTGA. The CDR3 has 16 amino acids. V lost 5 bases to trimming and J lost 5 bases; unmatched junction nucleotides: 8.

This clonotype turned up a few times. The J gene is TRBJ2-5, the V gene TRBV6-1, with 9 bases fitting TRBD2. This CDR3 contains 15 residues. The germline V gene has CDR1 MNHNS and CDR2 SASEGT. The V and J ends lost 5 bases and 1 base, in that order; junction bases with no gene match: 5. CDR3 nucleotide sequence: TGTGCCAGCAGTACAGCGGGGGGACTCCAAGAGACCCAGTACTTC. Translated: CASSTAGGLQETQYF.

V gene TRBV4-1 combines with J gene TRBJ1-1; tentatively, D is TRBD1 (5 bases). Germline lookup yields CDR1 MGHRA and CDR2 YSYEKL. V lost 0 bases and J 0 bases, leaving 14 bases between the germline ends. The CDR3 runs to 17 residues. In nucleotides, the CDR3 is TGCGCCAGCAGCCAAGAGGGGGAGGCGGGAATGAACACTGAAGCTTTCTTT. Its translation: CASSQEGEAGMNTEAFF.

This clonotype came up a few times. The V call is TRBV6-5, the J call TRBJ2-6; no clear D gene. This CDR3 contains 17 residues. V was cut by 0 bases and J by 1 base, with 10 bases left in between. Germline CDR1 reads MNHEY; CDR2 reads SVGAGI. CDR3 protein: CASSYSSSGSGANVLTF. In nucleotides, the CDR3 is TGTGCCAGCAGTTACTCTTCATCCGGATCTGGGGCCAACGTCCTGACTTTC.

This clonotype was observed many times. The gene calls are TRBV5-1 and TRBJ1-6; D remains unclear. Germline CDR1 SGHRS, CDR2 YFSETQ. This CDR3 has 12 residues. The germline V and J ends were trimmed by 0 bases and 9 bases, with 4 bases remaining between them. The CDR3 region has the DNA TGCGCCAGCAGCTTGGAACGTTCACCCCTCCACTTT. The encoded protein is CASSLERSPLHF.

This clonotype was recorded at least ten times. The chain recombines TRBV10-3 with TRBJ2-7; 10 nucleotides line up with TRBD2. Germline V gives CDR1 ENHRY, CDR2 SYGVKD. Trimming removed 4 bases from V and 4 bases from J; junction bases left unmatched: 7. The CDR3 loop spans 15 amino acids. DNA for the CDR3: TGTGCCATCAGTGGGTCTAGCGGGAGTGGGTACGAGCAGTACTTC. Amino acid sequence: CAISGSSGSGYEQYF.

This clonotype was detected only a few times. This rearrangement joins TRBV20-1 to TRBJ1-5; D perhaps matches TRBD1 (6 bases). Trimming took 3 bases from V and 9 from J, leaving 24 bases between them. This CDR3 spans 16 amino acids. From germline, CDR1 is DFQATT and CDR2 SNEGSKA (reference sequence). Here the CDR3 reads CSASPLGGGEMRPQHF. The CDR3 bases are TGCAGTGCTAGTCCCTTGGGAGGGGGAGAGATGCGGCCCCAGCATTTT.

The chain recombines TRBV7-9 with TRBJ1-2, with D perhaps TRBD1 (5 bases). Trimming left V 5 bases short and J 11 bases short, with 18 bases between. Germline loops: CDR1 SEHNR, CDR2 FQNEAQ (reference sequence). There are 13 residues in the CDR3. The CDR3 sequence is CASSPGRYVEYTF. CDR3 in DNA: TGTGCCAGCAGCCCGGGACGATACGTGGAGTACACCTTC.

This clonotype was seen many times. This chain's CDR3 is CAINLGTGYNEQFF. The DNA of the CDR3 is TGTGCCATTAATTTGGGGACAGGGTACAATGAGCAGTTCTTC. The chain joins TRBV12-3 or TRBV12-4 to TRBJ2-1; TRBD1 agrees at 9 bases. CDR3 size: 14 residues. V lost 10 bases to trimming and J lost 4 bases; unmatched junction nucleotides: 8.

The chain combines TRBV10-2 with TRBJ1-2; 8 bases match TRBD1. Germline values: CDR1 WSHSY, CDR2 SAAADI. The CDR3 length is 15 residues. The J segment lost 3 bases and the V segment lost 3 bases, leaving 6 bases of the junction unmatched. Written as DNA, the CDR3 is TGCGCCAGCAGTGACCAGGGGGCGTACTACTATGGCTACACCTTC. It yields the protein CASSDQGAYYYGYTF.

In nucleotides, the CDR3 is TGTGCCAGCAGCACCTACAGGGGGCTGAACACTGAAGCTTTCTTT. Protein: CASSTYRGLNTEAFF. The genes are TRBV7-2 and TRBJ1-1; 9 positions agree with TRBD1. CDR1 and CDR2 from the germline V gene are SGHTA and FQGNSA. With 5 bases clipped from V and 0 bases from J, the junction kept 4 bases outside the gene matches. The CDR3 extends over 15 amino acids.

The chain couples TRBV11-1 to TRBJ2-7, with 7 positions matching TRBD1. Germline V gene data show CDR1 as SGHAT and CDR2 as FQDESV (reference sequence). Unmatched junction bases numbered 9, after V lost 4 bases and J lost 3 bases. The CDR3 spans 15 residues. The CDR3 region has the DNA TGTGCCAGCAGCTCCCCACAGGGGAAGGACTACGAGCAGTACTTC. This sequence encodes CASSSPQGKDYEQYF.

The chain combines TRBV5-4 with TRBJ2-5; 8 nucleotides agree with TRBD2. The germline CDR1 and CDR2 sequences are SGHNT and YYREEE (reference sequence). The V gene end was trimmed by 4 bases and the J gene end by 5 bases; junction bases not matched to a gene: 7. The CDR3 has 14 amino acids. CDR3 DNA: TGTGCCAGCAGCGAACCGGGGGGGCACGAGACCCAGTACTTC. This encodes CASSEPGGHETQYF.

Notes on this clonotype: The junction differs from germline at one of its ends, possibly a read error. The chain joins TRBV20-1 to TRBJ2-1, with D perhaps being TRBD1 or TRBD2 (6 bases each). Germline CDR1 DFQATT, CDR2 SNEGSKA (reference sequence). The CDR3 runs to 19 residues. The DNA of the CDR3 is TGCAGTGCCCAGGGGACTCCGGGCTCTACCCTAAGCTCCTACAATGACCAGTTCTTC. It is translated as CSAQGTPGSTLSSYNDQFF.

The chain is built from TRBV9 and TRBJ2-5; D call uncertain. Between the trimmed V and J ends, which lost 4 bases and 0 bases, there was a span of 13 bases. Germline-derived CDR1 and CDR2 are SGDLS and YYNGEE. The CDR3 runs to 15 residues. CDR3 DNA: TGTGCCAGCAGCCTAAGACCTGGGAACCAAGAGACCCAGTACTTC. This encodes CASSLRPGNQETQYF.